These 28 T cell receptor beta chains were sequenced from one sample in a study of CD8+ T cells in alopecia areata. Extracted from the samples, RNA was reverse transcribed into cDNA to serve as the sequencing template. TCRdb's copy holds only in-frame clones and misses some; the assay was immunoSEQ multiplex PCR. The data contain under 200,000 clones, approximately 60% of them seen just once; the ten biggest clones take up approximately 15%. The treatment is: oral pan-JAK inhibitor, 5-10 mg twice daily. Here the sequenced sample was CD4+ T cells sorted from blood, taken at week 24, from a patient treated with tofacitinib. The source is a human donor with alopecia areata.

The chain combines TRBV23-1 with TRBJ1-1; no reliable D call. TRBV23-1 is noted as an ORF with a role that remains uncertain. This CDR3 region has 11 residues. V lost 5 bases to trimming and J lost 1 base, with 2 bases between them. CDR3 region: CASSANTEAFF. As DNA, the CDR3 is TGCGCCAGCAGTGCGAACACTGAAGCTTTCTTT.

Many counts were recorded for this clone. J is TRBJ2-1 and V is TRBV6-6; 9 nucleotides align to TRBD1. The CDR3 extends over 16 amino acids. After removal of 5 bases from V and 1 base from J, the junction contained 6 bases not matched to a gene. Per the germline V gene, CDR1 is MNHNY and CDR2 is SVGAGI (reference sequence). CDR3 protein: CASSGTTGGSYNEQFF. The CDR3 bases are TGTGCCAGCAGTGGAACGACAGGGGGTTCCTACAATGAGCAGTTCTTC.

V usage is TRBV7-2 and J usage is TRBJ2-2; D unclear. This CDR3 region has 13 residues. The germline V gene has CDR1 SGHTA and CDR2 FQGNSA. Deletions cut 4 bases from V and 6 bases from J, with 9 bases between. The chain's CDR3 is CASSSYGPGELFF. The CDR3 DNA reads as TGTGCCAGCAGCTCATACGGGCCCGGGGAGCTGTTTTTT.

DNA of the CDR3: TGTGCCAGCAGCCAAGATTCGGCAGGGAGGTACGAGCAGTACTTC. Protein sequence: CASSQDSAGRYEQYF. The chain uses TRBV4-2 and TRBJ2-7, with D perhaps matching TRBD2 (6 bases). Trimming stripped 0 bases from V and 4 bases from J, with 13 bases between. Germline CDR1 is LGHNA and CDR2 is YNFKEQ. This CDR3 has 15 residues.

The V and J genes are TRBV14 and TRBJ2-2; 8 bases match TRBD1. In germline, CDR1 is SGHDN, CDR2 FVKESK. The CDR3 covers 15 residues. The ends lost 6 bases at V and 5 bases at J; junction bases unmatched: 8. The CDR3, as DNA: TGTGCCAGCAGTCCCGGACAGGGATTGACCGGGGAGCTGTTTTTT. It is translated as CASSPGQGLTGELFF.

The V and J genes are TRBV7-9 and TRBJ1-5, with TRBD1 identical over 8 bases. J was trimmed by 6 bases and V by 1 base; bases with no gene match: 8. Germline CDR1 reads SEHNR; CDR2 reads FQNEAQ (reference sequence). The CDR3 is made up of 16 amino acids. The DNA of the CDR3 is TGTGCCAGCAGCTTAGTTGGGACAGGCGGGGGTCAGCCCCAGCATTTT. Protein sequence: CASSLVGTGGGQPQHF.

This chain joins TRBV4-1 and TRBJ1-1; D is uncertain. The CDR3 covers 14 residues. Germline assignment: CDR1 MGHRA and CDR2 YSYEKL. Trimming pared 2 bases from V and 1 base from J, leaving 8 bases between. Here the CDR3 DNA reads TGCGCCAGCAGCCAACCCACACGGAACACTGAAGCTTTCTTT. This gives the protein CASSQPTRNTEAFF.

This clone turned up a few times. V and J are TRBV6-5 and TRBJ2-4; D perhaps matches TRBD1 (6 bases). The germline V gene encodes CDR1 MNHEY and CDR2 SVGAGI. CDR3 length equals 14 residues. The germline V and J ends were trimmed by 7 bases and 9 bases, with 19 bases remaining between them. In DNA form, the CDR3 reads TGTGCCAGCAAATCGGACAGAGCCCGATCCATTCAGTACTTC. This translates into CASKSDRARSIQYF.

This clone was seen a handful of times. V is TRBV7-9 and J is TRBJ2-2; D remains ambiguous. CDR1 is SEHNR, CDR2 FQNEAQ, per germline (reference sequence). V was pared by 11 bases and J by 3 bases, with 10 bases between. This CDR3 region has 12 residues. The CDR3 coding sequence is TGTGCCTTCTTTTGGGACACCGGGGAGCTGTTTTTT. This encodes CAFFWDTGELFF.

V gene TRBV4-2 combines with J gene TRBJ2-3; 10 nucleotides align to TRBD2. The length of the CDR3 is 18 residues. The ends lost 0 bases at V and 1 base at J; junction bases unmatched: 7. Germline assignment: CDR1 LGHNA and CDR2 YNFKEQ. As DNA, the CDR3 is TGTGCCAGCAGCCAAGATGCCCTAGCGGGGGTGCGCACAGATACGCAGTATTTT. Translated, it gives CASSQDALAGVRTDTQYF.

The chain recombines TRBV6-5 with TRBJ1-2, with a weak D call TRBD1 (5 bases). Germline assignment: CDR1 MNHEY and CDR2 SVGAGI. The CDR3 has 12 residues. Trimming took 2 bases from V and 6 from J, leaving 7 bases between them. CDR3 residues: CASSYRGDGYTF. CDR3 sequence (DNA): TGTGCCAGCAGTTACAGGGGTGATGGCTACACCTTC.

On this clone itself: This sample includes further DNA sequences coding for the same CDR3. V usage is TRBV29-1 and J usage is TRBJ2-2; 7 bases align to TRBD2. Germline values: CDR1 SQVTM, CDR2 ANQGSEA. This CDR3 spans 14 amino acids. Trimming cost V 3 bases and J 4 bases; bases outside gene matches: 5. The CDR3, as DNA: TGCAGCGTTGAGGAAGGGACTACCACCGGGGAGCTGTTTTTT. It is translated as CSVEEGTTTGELFF.

With respect to this clone: The junction departs from the called germline gene at one end, perhaps through a read error. The J gene is TRBJ1-3, the V gene TRBV5-6; tentatively, D is TRBD1 (5 bases). CDR3 length equals 14 residues. Germline CDR1 is SGHDT and CDR2 is YYEEEE. The CDR3 loop reads CASNLQGFGNTIYF. The CDR3 DNA sequence: TGTGCCAGCAACTTGCAGGGTTTTGGAAACACCATATATTTT.

The V and J genes are TRBV10-3 and TRBJ2-5; no firm D call. The germline CDR1 and CDR2 sequences are ENHRY and SYGVKD. V gave up 4 bases and J gave up 5 bases, with 8 bases separating them. The CDR3 has 12 amino acids. CDR3 in amino acids: CAISGSTETQYF. In nucleotides, the CDR3 is TGTGCCATCAGTGGCAGTACTGAGACCCAGTACTTC.

The chain recombines TRBV7-8 with TRBJ1-2; no reliable D call. Deletions cut 5 bases from V and 8 bases from J, with 15 bases between. The CDR3 extends over 13 amino acids. Germline V gene lookup returns CDR1 SGHVS and CDR2 FQNEAQ. CDR3 nucleotide sequence: TGTGCCAGCAGCAAGAGCGCGGGTCTGGGCTACACCTTC. This translates into CASSKSAGLGYTF.

This clone occurred a few times. The V gene is TRBV25-1, the J gene TRBJ2-5; unclear D gene. The ends were cut back, 0 bases at V and 3 bases at J, with 11 bases in the middle. Germline loops: CDR1 MGHDK, CDR2 SYGVNS. This CDR3 contains 15 residues. The CDR3 sequence: CASSEYPRHEETQYF. The CDR3, as DNA: TGTGCCAGCAGTGAATACCCTCGACATGAAGAGACCCAGTACTTC.

This clone was found a few times. The rearrangement links TRBV2 to TRBJ2-2, with TRBD1 matching over 8 bases. The CDR3 totals 15 residues. The germline gives CDR1 SNHLY, CDR2 FYNNEI. The V gene end was trimmed by 7 bases and the J gene end by 2 bases; junction bases not matched to a gene: 6. In nucleotides, the CDR3 is TGTGCCAGCACCGAGACAGGGGCAAACACCGGGGAGCTGTTTTTT. This codes for CASTETGANTGELFF. The complete variable domain, with remaining parts taken from reference TRBV2 and TRBJ2-2, reads EPEVTQTPSHQVTQMGQEVILRCVPISNHLYFYWYRQILGQKVEFLVSFYNNEISEKSEIFDDQFSVERPDGSNFTLKIRSTKLEDSAMYFCASTETGANTGELFFGEGSRLTVL.

The V gene is TRBV4-1, the J gene TRBJ2-7; TRBD1 is a possible D gene (7 bases). Trimming shortened V by 3 bases and J by 2 bases, and 14 bases separated the two germline ends. This CDR3 has 15 residues. The germline V gene has CDR1 MGHRA and CDR2 YSYEKL. The DNA of the CDR3 is TGCGCCAGCAGCCACCCGGCAGGGGGGACCTACGAGCAGTACTTC. It yields the protein CASSHPAGGTYEQYF.

This chain uses TRBV27 with TRBJ1-6; D ambiguous. CDR1 and CDR2 (germline): MNHEY, SMNVEV (reference sequence). V was trimmed by 7 bases and J by 2 bases, leaving 15 bases between them. This CDR3 spans 16 amino acids. The CDR3 DNA reads TGTGCCAGCACCCTACGAGGAACGGCCTATAATTCACCCCTCCACTTT. As protein: CASTLRGTAYNSPLHF.

The J gene is TRBJ2-5, the V gene TRBV5-6; no clear D. Germline CDR1 SGHDT, CDR2 YYEEEE. Trimming took off 4 bases at V and 4 bases at J, with 5 bases between the two ends. The CDR3 contains 11 residues. CDR3 protein: CASSGSETQYF. Here the CDR3 DNA reads TGTGCCAGCAGCGGATCAGAGACCCAGTACTTC. The full variable domain, with the rest looked up from reference TRBV5-6 and TRBJ2-5, is DAGVTQSPTHLIKTRGQQVTLRCSPKSGHDTVSWYQQALGQGPQFIFQYYEEEERQRGNFPDRFSGHQFPNYSSELNVNALLLGDSALYLCASSGSETQYFGPGTRLLVL.

This clone occurred once. The chain joins TRBV4-2 to TRBJ1-4; D uncertain. V shed 0 bases and J shed 0 bases, with 11 bases lying between them. This CDR3 is built from 17 residues. Per the germline V gene, CDR1 is LGHNA and CDR2 is YNFKEQ. The CDR3 DNA sequence: TGTGCCAGCAGCCAAGATCCCGGGTCGGCAACTAATGAAAAACTGTTTTTT. Protein sequence: CASSQDPGSATNEKLFF.

The chain combines TRBV2 with TRBJ1-3; D not resolved. Germline V gene sequence: CDR1 SNHLY, CDR2 FYNNEI. V was clipped by 2 bases and J by 2 bases, with 7 bases between them. The CDR3 sequence is 14 residues long. The CDR3 sequence: CASSELGTGNTIYF. CDR3 sequence (DNA): TGTGCCAGCAGTGAATTAGGGACTGGAAACACCATATATTTT.

The V gene is TRBV30, the J gene TRBJ1-4; D gene unclear. The V end lost 2 bases, the J end lost 4 bases, and 8 bases lay between the germline ends. Germline CDR1 GTSNPN, CDR2 SVGIG (reference sequence). The CDR3 has 13 amino acids. The CDR3 here is CAWSLTVNEKLFF. CDR3 bases: TGTGCCTGGAGTTTAACAGTTAATGAAAAACTGTTTTTT.

V usage is TRBV30 and J usage is TRBJ1-2, with unresolved D. Trimming took 2 bases from V and 7 from J, leaving 11 bases between them. CDR3 length equals 12 residues. Looked up from germline, CDR1 is GTSNPN and CDR2 is SVGIG (reference sequence). CDR3 nucleotides: TGTGCCTGGAGTCCGCAGGCGGTTGGCTACACCTTC. It specifies CAWSPQAVGYTF.

This clone appeared once. V usage is TRBV27 and J usage is TRBJ2-3, with D perhaps matching TRBD1 (5 bases). CDR3 length: 17 amino acids. Per the germline V gene, CDR1 is MNHEY and CDR2 is SMNVEV (reference sequence). The V gene lost 4 bases and the J gene lost 0 bases, with 17 bases spanning the gap. This CDR3 reads CASSWEGAGTSTDTQYF. In nucleotides, the CDR3 is TGTGCCAGCAGTTGGGAAGGGGCAGGAACTAGCACAGATACGCAGTATTTT.

This clone came up once. J is TRBJ2-7 and V is TRBV30, with TRBD2 identical over 10 bases. The CDR3 loop spans 13 amino acids. CDR1 and CDR2 from the germline V gene are GTSNPN and SVGIG (reference sequence). The V segment lost 3 bases and the J segment 2 bases; nucleotides outside the gene matches: 1. The CDR3 loop reads CAWRLAGPYEQYF. The CDR3 bases are TGTGCCTGGAGACTAGCGGGGCCCTACGAGCAGTACTTC. Full variable domain (remainder filled in from reference TRBV30 and TRBJ2-7): SQTIHQWPATLVQPVGSPLSLECTVEGTSNPNLYWYRQAAGRGLQLLFYSVGIGQISSEVPQNLSASRPQDRQFILSSKKLLLSDSGFYLCAWRLAGPYEQYFGPGTRLTVT.

The V call is TRBV2, the J call TRBJ2-3, with no clear D. The ends were cut back, 5 bases at V and 2 bases at J, with 2 bases in the middle. Germline values: CDR1 SNHLY, CDR2 FYNNEI. The length of the CDR3 is 11 residues. CDR3 region: CASSYTDTQYF. The CDR3 nucleotides read TGTGCCAGCAGTTACACAGATACGCAGTATTTT. Full variable domain (missing parts from reference TRBV2 and TRBJ2-3): EPEVTQTPSHQVTQMGQEVILRCVPISNHLYFYWYRQILGQKVEFLVSFYNNEISEKSEIFDDQFSVERPDGSNFTLKIRSTKLEDSAMYFCASSYTDTQYFGPGTRLTVL.

The chain joins TRBV29-1 to TRBJ1-2; D possibly corresponds to TRBD1 (6 bases). The germline CDR1 and CDR2 sequences are SQVTM and ANQGSEA. The CDR3 covers 13 residues. V gave up 7 bases and J gave up 4 bases, with 16 bases separating them. CDR3 nucleotide sequence: TGCAGCGGTACCAGGGGATTCGGCTATGGCTACACCTTC. This codes for CSGTRGFGYGYTF.